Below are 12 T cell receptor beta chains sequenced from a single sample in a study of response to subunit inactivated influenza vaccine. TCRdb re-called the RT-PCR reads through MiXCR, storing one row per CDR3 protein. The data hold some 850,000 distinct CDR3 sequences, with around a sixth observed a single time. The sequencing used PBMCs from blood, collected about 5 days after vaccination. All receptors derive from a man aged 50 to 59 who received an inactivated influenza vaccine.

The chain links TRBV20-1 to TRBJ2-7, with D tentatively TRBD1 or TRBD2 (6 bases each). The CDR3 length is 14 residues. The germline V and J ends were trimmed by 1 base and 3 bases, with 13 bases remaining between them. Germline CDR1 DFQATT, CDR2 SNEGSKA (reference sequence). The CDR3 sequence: CSARANREVYEQYF. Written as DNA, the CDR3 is TGCAGTGCTAGAGCCAACAGGGAGGTCTACGAGCAGTACTTC.

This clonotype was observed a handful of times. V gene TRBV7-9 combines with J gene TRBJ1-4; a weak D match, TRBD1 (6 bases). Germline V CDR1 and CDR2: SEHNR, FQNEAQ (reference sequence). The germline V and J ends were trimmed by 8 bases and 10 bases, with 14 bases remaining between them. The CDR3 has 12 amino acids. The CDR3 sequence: CASLGGSGKLFF. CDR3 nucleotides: TGTGCCAGCTTAGGGGGGAGCGGAAAACTGTTTTTT. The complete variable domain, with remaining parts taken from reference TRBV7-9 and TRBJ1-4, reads DTGVSQNPRHKITKRGQNVTFRCDPISEHNRLYWYRQTLGQGPEFLTYFQNEAQLEKSRLLSDRFSAERPKGSFSTLEIQRTEQGDSAMYLCASLGGSGKLFFGSGTQLSVL.

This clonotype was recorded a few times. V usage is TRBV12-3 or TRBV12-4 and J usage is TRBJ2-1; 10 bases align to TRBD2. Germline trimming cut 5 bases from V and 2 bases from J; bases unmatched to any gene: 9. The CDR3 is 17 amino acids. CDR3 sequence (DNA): TGTGCCAGCAGTCCAGGACTAGCGGTACCTCCCTACAATGAGCAGTTCTTC. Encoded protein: CASSPGLAVPPYNEQFF.

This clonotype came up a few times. The CDR3, as DNA: TGCGCCAGCAGCTTGGTGGTAGGGAGGAATGAGCAGTTCTTC. This encodes CASSLVVGRNEQFF. The chain combines TRBV5-1 with TRBJ2-1; tentatively, D is TRBD2 (6 bases). The length of the CDR3 is 14 residues. The germline V gene encodes CDR1 SGHRS and CDR2 YFSETQ. V lost 0 bases to trimming and J lost 7 bases, with 11 bases between them.

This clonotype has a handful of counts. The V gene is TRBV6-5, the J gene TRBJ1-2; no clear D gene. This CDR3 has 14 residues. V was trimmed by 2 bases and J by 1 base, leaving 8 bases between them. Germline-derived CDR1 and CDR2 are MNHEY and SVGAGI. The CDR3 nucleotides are TGTGCCAGCAGTTACGCGAGGGTTAACTATGGCTACACCTTC. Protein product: CASSYARVNYGYTF.

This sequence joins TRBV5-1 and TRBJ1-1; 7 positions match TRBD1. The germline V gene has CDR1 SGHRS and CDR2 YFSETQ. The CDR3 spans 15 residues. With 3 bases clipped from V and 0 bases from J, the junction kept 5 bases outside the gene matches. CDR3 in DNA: TGCGCCAGCAGCTCGGGACAGTCGATGAACACTGAAGCTTTCTTT. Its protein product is CASSSGQSMNTEAFF.

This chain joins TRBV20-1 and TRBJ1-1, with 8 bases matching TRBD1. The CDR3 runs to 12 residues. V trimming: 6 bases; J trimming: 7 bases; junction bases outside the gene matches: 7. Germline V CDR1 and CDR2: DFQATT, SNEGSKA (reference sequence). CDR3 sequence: CSADRGGIEAFF. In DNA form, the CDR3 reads TGCAGTGCCGACAGGGGCGGAATTGAAGCTTTCTTT.

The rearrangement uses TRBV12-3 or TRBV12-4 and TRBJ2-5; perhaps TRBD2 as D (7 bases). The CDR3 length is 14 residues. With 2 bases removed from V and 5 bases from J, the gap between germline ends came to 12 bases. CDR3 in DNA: TGTGCCAGCAGTTTATGGGGGGGCTGGGAGACCCAGTACTTC. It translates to CASSLWGGWETQYF.

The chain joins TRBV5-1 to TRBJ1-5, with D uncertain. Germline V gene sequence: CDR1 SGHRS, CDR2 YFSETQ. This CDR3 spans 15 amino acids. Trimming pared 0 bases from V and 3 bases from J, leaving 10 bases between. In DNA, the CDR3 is TGCGCCAGCAGCTTGGACGTGGTGAACAATCAGCCCCAGCATTTT. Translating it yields CASSLDVVNNQPQHF. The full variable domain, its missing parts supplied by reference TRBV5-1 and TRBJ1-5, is KAGVTQTPRYLIKTRGQQVTLSCSPISGHRSVSWYQQTPGQGLQFLFEYFSETQRNKGNFPGRFSGRQFSNSRSEMNVSTLELGDSALYLCASSLDVVNNQPQHFGDGTRLSIL.

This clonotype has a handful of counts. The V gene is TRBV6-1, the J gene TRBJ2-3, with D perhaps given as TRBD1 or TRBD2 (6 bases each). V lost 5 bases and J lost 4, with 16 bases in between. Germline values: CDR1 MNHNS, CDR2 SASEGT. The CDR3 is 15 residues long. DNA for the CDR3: TGTGCCAGCAGTCGCCCGGGGGCTGGGGCAGATACGCAGTATTTT. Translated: CASSRPGAGADTQYF.

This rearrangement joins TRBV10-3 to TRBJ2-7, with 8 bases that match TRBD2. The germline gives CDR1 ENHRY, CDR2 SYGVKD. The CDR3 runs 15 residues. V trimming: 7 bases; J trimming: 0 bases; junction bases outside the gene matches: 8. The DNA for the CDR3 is TGTGCCATCATGCCTAGCGGGCATATCTCCTACGAGCAGTACTTC. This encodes CAIMPSGHISYEQYF.

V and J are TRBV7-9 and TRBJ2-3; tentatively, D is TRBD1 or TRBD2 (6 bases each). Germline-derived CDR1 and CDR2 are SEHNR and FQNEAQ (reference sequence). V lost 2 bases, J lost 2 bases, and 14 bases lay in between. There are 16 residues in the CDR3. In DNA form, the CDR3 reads TGTGCCAGCAGCTTAATCTCCTGGGGGGCCACAGATACGCAGTATTTT. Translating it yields CASSLISWGATDTQYF. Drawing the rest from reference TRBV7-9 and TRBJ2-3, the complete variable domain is DTGVSQNPRHKITKRGQNVTFRCDPISEHNRLYWYRQTLGQGPEFLTYFQNEAQLEKSRLLSDRFSAERPKGSFSTLEIQRTEQGDSAMYLCASSLISWGATDTQYFGPGTRLTVL.